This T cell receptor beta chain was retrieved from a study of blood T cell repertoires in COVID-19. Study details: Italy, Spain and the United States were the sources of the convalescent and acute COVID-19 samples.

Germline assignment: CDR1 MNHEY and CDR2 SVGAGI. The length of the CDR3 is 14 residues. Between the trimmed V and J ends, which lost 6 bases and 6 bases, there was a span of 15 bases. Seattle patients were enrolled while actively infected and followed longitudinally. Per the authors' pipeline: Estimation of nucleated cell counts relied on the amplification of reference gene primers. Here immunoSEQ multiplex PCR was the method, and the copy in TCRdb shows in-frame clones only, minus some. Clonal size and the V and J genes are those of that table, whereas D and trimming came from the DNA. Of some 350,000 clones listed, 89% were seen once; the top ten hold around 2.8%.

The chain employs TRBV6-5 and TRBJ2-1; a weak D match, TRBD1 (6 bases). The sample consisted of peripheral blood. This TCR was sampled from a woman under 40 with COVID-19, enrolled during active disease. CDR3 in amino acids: CASRRTRGTNEQFF. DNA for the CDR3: TGTGCCAGCAGAAGAACAAGGGGGACCAATGAGCAGTTCTTC.